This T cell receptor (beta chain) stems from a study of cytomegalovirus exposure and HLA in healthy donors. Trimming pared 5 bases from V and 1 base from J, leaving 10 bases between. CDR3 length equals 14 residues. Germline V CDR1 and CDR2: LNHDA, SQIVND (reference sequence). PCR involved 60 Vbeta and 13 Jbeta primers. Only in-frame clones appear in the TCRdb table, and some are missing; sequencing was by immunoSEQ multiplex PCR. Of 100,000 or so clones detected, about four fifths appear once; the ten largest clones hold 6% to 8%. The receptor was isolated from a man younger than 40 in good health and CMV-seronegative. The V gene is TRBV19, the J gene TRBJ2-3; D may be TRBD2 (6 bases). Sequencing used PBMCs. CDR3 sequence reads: CASSDSSGTDTQYF. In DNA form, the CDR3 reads TGTGCCAGTAGTGACTCTAGCGGCACAGATACGCAGTATTTT.